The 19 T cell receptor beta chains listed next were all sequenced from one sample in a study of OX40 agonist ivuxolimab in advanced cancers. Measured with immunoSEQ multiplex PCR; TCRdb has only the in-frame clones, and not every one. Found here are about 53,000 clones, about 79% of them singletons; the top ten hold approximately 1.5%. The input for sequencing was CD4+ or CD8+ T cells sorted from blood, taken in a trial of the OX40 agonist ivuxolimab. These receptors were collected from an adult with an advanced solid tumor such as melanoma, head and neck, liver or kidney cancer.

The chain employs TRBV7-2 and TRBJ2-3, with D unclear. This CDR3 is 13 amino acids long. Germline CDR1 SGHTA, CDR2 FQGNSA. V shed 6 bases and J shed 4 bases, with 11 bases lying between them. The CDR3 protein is CASRPTGADTQYF. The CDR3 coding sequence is TGTGCCAGCAGACCTACGGGCGCAGATACGCAGTATTTT.

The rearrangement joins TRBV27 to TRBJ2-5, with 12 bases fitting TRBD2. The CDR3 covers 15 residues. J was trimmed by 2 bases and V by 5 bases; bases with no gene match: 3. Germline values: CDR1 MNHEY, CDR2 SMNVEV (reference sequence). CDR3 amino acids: CASSLLAGGQETQYF. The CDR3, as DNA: TGTGCCAGCAGTCTACTAGCGGGGGGACAAGAGACCCAGTACTTC.

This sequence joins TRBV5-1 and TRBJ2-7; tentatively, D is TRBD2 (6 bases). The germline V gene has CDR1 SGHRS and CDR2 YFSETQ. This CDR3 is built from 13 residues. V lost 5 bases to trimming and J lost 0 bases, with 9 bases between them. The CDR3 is CASRREDSYEQYF. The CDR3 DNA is TGCGCCAGCAGGAGGGAGGACTCCTACGAGCAGTACTTC.

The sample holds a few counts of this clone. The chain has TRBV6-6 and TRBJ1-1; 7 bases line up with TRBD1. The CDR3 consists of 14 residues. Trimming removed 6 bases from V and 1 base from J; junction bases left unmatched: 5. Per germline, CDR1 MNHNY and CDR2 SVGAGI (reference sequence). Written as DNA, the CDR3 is TGTGCCAGCAGGCTTCAGGGGGGGAACACTGAAGCTTTCTTT. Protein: CASRLQGGNTEAFF.

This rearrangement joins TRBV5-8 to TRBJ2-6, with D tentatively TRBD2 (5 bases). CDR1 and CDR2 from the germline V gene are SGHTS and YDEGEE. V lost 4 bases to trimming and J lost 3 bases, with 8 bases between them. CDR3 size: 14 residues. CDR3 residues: CASSRGGGANVLTF. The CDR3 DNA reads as TGTGCCAGCAGCCGTGGAGGTGGGGCCAACGTCCTGACTTTC.

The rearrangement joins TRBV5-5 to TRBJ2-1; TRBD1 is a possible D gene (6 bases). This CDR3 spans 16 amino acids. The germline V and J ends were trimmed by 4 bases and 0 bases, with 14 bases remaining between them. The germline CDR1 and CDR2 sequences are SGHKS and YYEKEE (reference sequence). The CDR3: CASSTATGNSYNEQFF. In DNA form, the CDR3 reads TGTGCCAGCAGCACAGCGACAGGCAACTCCTACAATGAGCAGTTCTTC. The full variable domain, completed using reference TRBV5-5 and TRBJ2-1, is DAGVTQSPTHLIKTRGQQVTLRCSPISGHKSVSWYQQVLGQGPQFIFQYYEKEERGRGNFPDRFSARQFPNYSSELNVNALLLGDSALYLCASSTATGNSYNEQFFGPGTRLTVL.

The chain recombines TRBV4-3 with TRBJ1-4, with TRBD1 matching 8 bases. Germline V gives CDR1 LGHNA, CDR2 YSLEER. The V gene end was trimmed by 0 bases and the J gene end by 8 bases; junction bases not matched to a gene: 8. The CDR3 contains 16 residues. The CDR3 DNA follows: TGCGCCAGCAGCCAAGAGACCGGGACAGGTCTGGAAAAACTGTTTTTT. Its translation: CASSQETGTGLEKLFF.

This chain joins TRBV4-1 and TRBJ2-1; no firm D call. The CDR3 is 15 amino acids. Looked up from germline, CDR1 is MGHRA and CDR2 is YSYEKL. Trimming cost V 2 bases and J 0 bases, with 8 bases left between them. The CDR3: CASSQRHSSYNEQFF. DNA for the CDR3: TGCGCCAGCAGCCAACGCCACTCCTCCTACAATGAGCAGTTCTTC.

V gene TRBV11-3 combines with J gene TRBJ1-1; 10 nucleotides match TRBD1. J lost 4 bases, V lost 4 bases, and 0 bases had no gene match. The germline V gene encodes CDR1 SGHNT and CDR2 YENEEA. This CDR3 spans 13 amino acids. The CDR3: CASSWTGGTEAFF. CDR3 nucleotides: TGTGCCAGCAGCTGGACAGGGGGCACTGAAGCTTTCTTT.

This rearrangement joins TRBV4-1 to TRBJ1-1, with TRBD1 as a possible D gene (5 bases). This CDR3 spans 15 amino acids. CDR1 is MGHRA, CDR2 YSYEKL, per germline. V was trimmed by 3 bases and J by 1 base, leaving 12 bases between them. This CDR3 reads CASSQEGLRNTEAFF. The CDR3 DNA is TGCGCCAGCAGCCAGGAGGGACTTAGGAACACTGAAGCTTTCTTT.

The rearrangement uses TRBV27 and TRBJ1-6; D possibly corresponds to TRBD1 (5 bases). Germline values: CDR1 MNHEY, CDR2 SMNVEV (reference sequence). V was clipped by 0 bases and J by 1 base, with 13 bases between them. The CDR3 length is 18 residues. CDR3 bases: TGTGCCAGCAGTTTATCCCTCCAGGGAATATCCTATAATTCACCCCTCCACTTT. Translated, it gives CASSLSLQGISYNSPLHF.

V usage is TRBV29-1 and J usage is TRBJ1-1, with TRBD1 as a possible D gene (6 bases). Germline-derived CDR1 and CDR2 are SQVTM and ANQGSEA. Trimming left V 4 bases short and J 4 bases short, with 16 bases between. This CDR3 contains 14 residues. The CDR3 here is CSVVQRGDLTEAFF. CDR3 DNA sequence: TGCAGCGTTGTCCAAAGGGGGGACCTCACTGAAGCTTTCTTT. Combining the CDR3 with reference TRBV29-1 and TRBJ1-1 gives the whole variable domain SAVISQKPSRDICQRGTSLTIQCQVDSQVTMMFWYRQQPGQSLTLIATANQGSEATYESGFVIDKFPISRPNLTFSTLTVSNMSPEDSSIYLCSVVQRGDLTEAFFGQGTRLTVV.

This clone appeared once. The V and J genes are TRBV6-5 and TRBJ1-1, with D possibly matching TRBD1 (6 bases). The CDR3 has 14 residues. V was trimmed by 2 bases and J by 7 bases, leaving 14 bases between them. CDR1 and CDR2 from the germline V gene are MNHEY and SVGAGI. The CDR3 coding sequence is TGTGCCAGCAGTTACGGGGGCTCGGAGGGTGAAGCTTTCTTT. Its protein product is CASSYGGSEGEAFF.

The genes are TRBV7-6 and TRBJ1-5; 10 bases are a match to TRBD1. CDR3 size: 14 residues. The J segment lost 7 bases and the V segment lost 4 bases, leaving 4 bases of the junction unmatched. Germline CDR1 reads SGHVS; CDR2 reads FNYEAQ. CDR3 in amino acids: CASSSTGGRQPQHF. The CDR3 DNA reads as TGTGCCAGCAGCTCGACAGGGGGCAGGCAGCCCCAGCATTTT.

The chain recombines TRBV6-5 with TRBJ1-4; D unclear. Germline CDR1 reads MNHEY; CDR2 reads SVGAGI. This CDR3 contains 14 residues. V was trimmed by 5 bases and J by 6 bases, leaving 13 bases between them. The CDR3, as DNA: TGTGCCAGCAGTAACTTTCTCGGATATGAAAAACTGTTTTTT. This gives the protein CASSNFLGYEKLFF.

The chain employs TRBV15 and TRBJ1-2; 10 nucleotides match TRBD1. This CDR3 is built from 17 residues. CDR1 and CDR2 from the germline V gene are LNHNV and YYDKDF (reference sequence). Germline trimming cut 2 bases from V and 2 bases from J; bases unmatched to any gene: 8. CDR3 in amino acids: CATSRPGTGVLNYGYTF. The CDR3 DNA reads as TGTGCCACCAGCAGACCCGGGACAGGGGTTTTGAACTATGGCTACACCTTC.

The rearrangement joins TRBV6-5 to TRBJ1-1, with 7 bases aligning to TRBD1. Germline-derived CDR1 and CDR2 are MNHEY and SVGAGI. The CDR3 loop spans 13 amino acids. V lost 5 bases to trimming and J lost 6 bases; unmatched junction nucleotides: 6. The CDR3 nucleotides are TGTGCCAGCAGTGACAGGGTGGGGGCTGAAGCTTTCTTT. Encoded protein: CASSDRVGAEAFF.

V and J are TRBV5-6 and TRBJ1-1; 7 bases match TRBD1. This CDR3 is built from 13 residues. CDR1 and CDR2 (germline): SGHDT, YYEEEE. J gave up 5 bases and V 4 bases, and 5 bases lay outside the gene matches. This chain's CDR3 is CASSGGTETEAFF. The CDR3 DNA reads TGTGCCAGCAGCGGCGGGACAGAGACTGAAGCTTTCTTT.

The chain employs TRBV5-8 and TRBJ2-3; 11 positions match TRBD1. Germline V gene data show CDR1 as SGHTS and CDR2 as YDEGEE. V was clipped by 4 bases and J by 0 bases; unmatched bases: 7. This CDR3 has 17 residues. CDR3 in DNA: TGTGCCAGCAGCGCCGGGACAGGGGGACATAGCACAGATACGCAGTATTTT. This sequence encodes CASSAGTGGHSTDTQYF.